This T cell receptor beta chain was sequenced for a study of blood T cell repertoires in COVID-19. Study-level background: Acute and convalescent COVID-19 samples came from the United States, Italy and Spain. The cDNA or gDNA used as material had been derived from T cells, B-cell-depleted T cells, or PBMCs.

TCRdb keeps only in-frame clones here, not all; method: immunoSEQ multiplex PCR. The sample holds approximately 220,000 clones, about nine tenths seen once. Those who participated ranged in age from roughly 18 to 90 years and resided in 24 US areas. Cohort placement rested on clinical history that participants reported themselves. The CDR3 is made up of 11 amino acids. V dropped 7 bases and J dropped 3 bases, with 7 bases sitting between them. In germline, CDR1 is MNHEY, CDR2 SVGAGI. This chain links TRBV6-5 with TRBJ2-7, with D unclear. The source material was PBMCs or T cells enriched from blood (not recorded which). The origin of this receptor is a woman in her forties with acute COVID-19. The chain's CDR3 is CASTSGYEQYF. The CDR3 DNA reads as TGTGCCAGCACGTCCGGCTACGAGCAGTACTTC.